This is a list of T cell receptor beta chains from one sample in a study of CD8+ T cells in alopecia areata. Profiling relied on immunoSEQ multiplex PCR, and the TCRdb table lists in-frame clones only, not all of them. The data contain over 70,000 clones, approximately 66% of them singletons. The source material was CD8+ T cells sorted from blood, sampled at week 24, from a patient treated with tofacitinib. These receptors all stem from a human donor with alopecia areata. The CDR3 runs from the conserved cysteine through the conserved F or W. Fields, in order: clone size, D gene, J gene, V gene, CDR3 DNA, CDR3 protein. The D gene is left open where the match is weak. Not all rows give a size; the values are once, few, many and, for expanded clones, a class.

abundance: NA; d_gene: TRBD1; j_gene: TRBJ1-2; v_gene: TRBV5-1; CDR3nt: TGCGCCAGCAGCTTGGGACAGGGGTTGCATGGCTACACCTTC; CDR3aa: CASSLGQGLHGYTF
abundance: NA; d_gene: TRBD2; j_gene: TRBJ2-7; v_gene: TRBV4-1; CDR3nt: TGCGCCAGCAGCCGCGGGGGGAACGAGCAGTACTTC; CDR3aa: CASSRGGNEQYF
abundance: NA; d_gene: NA; j_gene: TRBJ1-5; v_gene: TRBV7-8; CDR3nt: TGTGCCAGCAGCTTAGCTGTCGGTAACAATCAGCCCCAGCATTTT; CDR3aa: CASSLAVGNNQPQHF
abundance: NA; d_gene: TRBD2; j_gene: TRBJ2-5; v_gene: TRBV7-7; CDR3nt: TGTGCCAGCAGCCTAACCGCCGGGACTAGCATGGAGACCCAGTACTTC; CDR3aa: CASSLTAGTSMETQYF
abundance: NA; d_gene: NA; j_gene: TRBJ1-2; v_gene: TRBV12-5; CDR3nt: TGTGCTAGTGGTTTGGTACGTCAGGGCCACTATGGCTACACCTTC; CDR3aa: CASGLVRQGHYGYTF
abundance: NA; d_gene: NA; j_gene: TRBJ2-1; v_gene: TRBV7-9; CDR3nt: TGTGCCAGCAGCGCCGGGGGGCCGTACAATGAGCAGTTCTTC; CDR3aa: CASSAGGPYNEQFF
abundance: once; d_gene: TRBD2; j_gene: TRBJ2-7; v_gene: TRBV7-9; CDR3nt: TGTGCCAGCAGCTCGCTAGCGGGGGGGATGTCGTCCTACGAGCAGTACTTC; CDR3aa: CASSSLAGGMSSYEQYF
abundance: NA; d_gene: TRBD2; j_gene: TRBJ2-3; v_gene: TRBV7-8; CDR3nt: TGTGCCAGCAGCGATTACACGGGGGGGCCCACAGATACGCAGTATTTT; CDR3aa: CASSDYTGGPTDTQYF
abundance: NA; d_gene: NA; j_gene: TRBJ2-7; v_gene: TRBV29-1; CDR3nt: TGCAGCGTTGAGAGGAGCTCCTACGAGCAGTACTTC; CDR3aa: CSVERSSYEQYF
abundance: NA; d_gene: NA; j_gene: TRBJ2-1; v_gene: TRBV4-1; CDR3nt: TGCGCCAGCAGCCAAGAAACGTCATATGAGCAGTTCTTC; CDR3aa: CASSQETSYEQFF
abundance: NA; d_gene: NA; j_gene: TRBJ2-6; v_gene: TRBV5-1; CDR3nt: TGCGCCAGCAGCTTGATTGGCAGGGGCACTTCTGGGGCCAACGTCCTGACTTTC; CDR3aa: CASSLIGRGTSGANVLTF
abundance: NA; d_gene: NA; j_gene: TRBJ2-7; v_gene: TRBV7-6; CDR3nt: TGTGCCAGCAGCGGTGGTGGGACCTCCCACCCTTTGGAGCAGTACTTC; CDR3aa: CASSGGGTSHPLEQYF
abundance: few; d_gene: TRBD2; j_gene: TRBJ2-7; v_gene: TRBV7-9; CDR3nt: TGTGCCAGCAGCTTTCGTAGCGGGGGGTCGGACGAGCAGTACTTC; CDR3aa: CASSFRSGGSDEQYF
abundance: few; d_gene: NA; j_gene: TRBJ2-2; v_gene: TRBV25-1; CDR3nt: TGTGCCAGCAGTGAATCTCCTTCTAGATATGGGGAGCTGTTTTTT; CDR3aa: CASSESPSRYGELFF
abundance: NA; d_gene: TRBD1; j_gene: TRBJ2-1; v_gene: TRBV25-1; CDR3nt: TGTGCCAGCGTAGGACAGGGGGTCTACAATGAGCAGTTCTTC; CDR3aa: CASVGQGVYNEQFF
abundance: NA; d_gene: NA; j_gene: TRBJ1-2; v_gene: TRBV7-9; CDR3nt: TGTGCCAGCAGCTCCAGCTACTATGGCTACACCTTC; CDR3aa: CASSSSYYGYTF
abundance: NA; d_gene: NA; j_gene: TRBJ1-6; v_gene: TRBV25-1; CDR3nt: TGTGCCAGCAGTGAATTGACAGGATATTCACCCCTCCACTTT; CDR3aa: CASSELTGYSPLHF
abundance: NA; d_gene: NA; j_gene: TRBJ1-1; v_gene: TRBV27; CDR3nt: TGTGCCAGCAGTGGGGGCGGGGGGTACACTGAAGCTTTCTTT; CDR3aa: CASSGGGGYTEAFF
abundance: NA; d_gene: NA; j_gene: TRBJ1-2; v_gene: TRBV7-6; CDR3nt: TGTGCCAGCAGCCCCGAGGCAATTACAGATCGAAGCTACACCTTC; CDR3aa: CASSPEAITDRSYTF
abundance: NA; d_gene: NA; j_gene: TRBJ1-2; v_gene: TRBV2; CDR3nt: TGTGCCACCCAGGTATCGGGTGTCCCCTATGGCTACACCTTC; CDR3aa: CATQVSGVPYGYTF
abundance: NA; d_gene: TRBD2; j_gene: TRBJ2-5; v_gene: TRBV6-5; CDR3nt: TGTGCCAGCAGTTACGGGCGGGGGATACAAGAGACCCAGTACTTC; CDR3aa: CASSYGRGIQETQYF
abundance: NA; d_gene: NA; j_gene: TRBJ1-5; v_gene: TRBV4-3; CDR3nt: TGCGCCAGCAGCCAAGATAGAGCAGGCAATCAGCCCCAGCATTTT; CDR3aa: CASSQDRAGNQPQHF
abundance: NA; d_gene: NA; j_gene: TRBJ1-2; v_gene: TRBV18; CDR3nt: TGTGCCAGCTCACCGGCCCAGTCTAACTATGGCTACACCTTC; CDR3aa: CASSPAQSNYGYTF
abundance: NA; d_gene: TRBD1; j_gene: TRBJ1-1; v_gene: TRBV4-3; CDR3nt: TGCGCCAGCAGCCAATCGACAGGGTCTTTCACTGAAGCTTTCTTT; CDR3aa: CASSQSTGSFTEAFF
abundance: NA; d_gene: NA; j_gene: TRBJ2-5; v_gene: TRBV7-8; CDR3nt: TGTGCCAGCAGCCCCCCTGGAAAAGAGACCCAGTACTTC; CDR3aa: CASSPPGKETQYF
abundance: NA; d_gene: TRBD2; j_gene: TRBJ2-2; v_gene: TRBV30; CDR3nt: TGTGCCTGGACTATGACTAGCGGGAGTTTCTCGAACACCGGGGAGCTGTTTTTT; CDR3aa: CAWTMTSGSFSNTGELFF
abundance: once; d_gene: NA; j_gene: TRBJ1-2; v_gene: TRBV5-1; CDR3nt: TGCGCCAGCAGCTTAACAGGCTATGGCTACACCTTC; CDR3aa: CASSLTGYGYTF
abundance: NA; d_gene: NA; j_gene: TRBJ2-5; v_gene: TRBV7-3; CDR3nt: TGTGCCAGCAGCCCGAATCCGGGACGCCAAGAGACCCAGTACTTC; CDR3aa: CASSPNPGRQETQYF
abundance: NA; d_gene: NA; j_gene: TRBJ2-5; v_gene: TRBV18; CDR3nt: TGTGCCAGCTCACCATCTGACAGGCTATCCCAAGAGACCCAGTACTTC; CDR3aa: CASSPSDRLSQETQYF
abundance: NA; d_gene: TRBD2; j_gene: TRBJ2-3; v_gene: TRBV7-6; CDR3nt: TGTGCCAGCAGCGGCTTCGGACTAGCGGGGGGCGGTTCTAGCACAGATACGCAGTATTTT; CDR3aa: CASSGFGLAGGGSSTDTQYF
abundance: NA; d_gene: NA; j_gene: TRBJ2-3; v_gene: TRBV27; CDR3nt: TGTGCCAGCAGTTTAGTGCAGGGCGGCACAGATACGCAGTATTTT; CDR3aa: CASSLVQGGTDTQYF
abundance: many; d_gene: NA; j_gene: TRBJ2-4; v_gene: TRBV4-1; CDR3nt: TGCGCCAGCAGTGACAGAGCCAAAAACATTCAGTACTTC; CDR3aa: CASSDRAKNIQYF
abundance: NA; d_gene: NA; j_gene: TRBJ1-1; v_gene: TRBV28; CDR3nt: TGTGCCAGCAGTTTTCGGGCCGGTAACACTGAAGCTTTCTTT; CDR3aa: CASSFRAGNTEAFF
abundance: few; d_gene: NA; j_gene: TRBJ1-6; v_gene: TRBV7-9; CDR3nt: TGTGCCAGCAGCTTAGAGGAGGAAGATAATTCACCCCTCCACTTT; CDR3aa: CASSLEEEDNSPLHF
abundance: NA; d_gene: NA; j_gene: TRBJ1-5; v_gene: TRBV28; CDR3nt: TGTGCCAGCAGTTTATTCTATGGCAATCAGCCCCAGCATTTT; CDR3aa: CASSLFYGNQPQHF
abundance: few; d_gene: NA; j_gene: TRBJ1-2; v_gene: TRBV6-4; CDR3nt: TGTGCCAGCAGTGACTGGGCAGAAGAAGGCTACACCTTC; CDR3aa: CASSDWAEEGYTF
abundance: NA; d_gene: TRBD1; j_gene: TRBJ1-1; v_gene: TRBV19; CDR3nt: TGTGCCAGTAGTCCCCCTACAGGGGGCAGGAAGGCGGCTTTCTTT; CDR3aa: CASSPPTGGRKAAFF
abundance: NA; d_gene: NA; j_gene: TRBJ2-7; v_gene: TRBV29-1; CDR3nt: TGCAGCGCTAAGACAGGAGACTACTACGAGCAGTACTTC; CDR3aa: CSAKTGDYYEQYF
abundance: NA; d_gene: TRBD2; j_gene: TRBJ2-3; v_gene: TRBV29-1; CDR3nt: TGCAGCGTTGAAGATGAGACTAGCGGCCTCACAGATACGCAGTATTTT; CDR3aa: CSVEDETSGLTDTQYF
abundance: NA; d_gene: NA; j_gene: TRBJ2-7; v_gene: TRBV30; CDR3nt: TGTGCCTGGACCAGGGGCCATTACTACGAGCAGTACTTC; CDR3aa: CAWTRGHYYEQYF
abundance: NA; d_gene: NA; j_gene: TRBJ1-1; v_gene: TRBV5-1; CDR3nt: TGCGCCAGCAAAGACGACTACACTGAAGCTTTCTTT; CDR3aa: CASKDDYTEAFF
abundance: NA; d_gene: TRBD2; j_gene: TRBJ2-3; v_gene: TRBV29-1; CDR3nt: TGCAGCGTTCCGGGACTAGCGGGAGAGAGTGGGCTCATTGACACAGATACGCAGTATTTT; CDR3aa: CSVPGLAGESGLIDTDTQYF
abundance: NA; d_gene: NA; j_gene: TRBJ2-7; v_gene: TRBV4-1; CDR3nt: TGCGCCAGCAGCCAAGTACCCCAGGACGAGCAGTACTTC; CDR3aa: CASSQVPQDEQYF
abundance: NA; d_gene: NA; j_gene: TRBJ1-1; v_gene: TRBV27; CDR3nt: TGTGCCAGCAGTACAACAACAGGGAGTGAAGCTTTCTTT; CDR3aa: CASSTTTGSEAFF
abundance: NA; d_gene: NA; j_gene: TRBJ1-1; v_gene: TRBV7-9; CDR3nt: TGTGCCAGCAGCTACAGGGTGTTGGTTGAAGCTTTCTTT; CDR3aa: CASSYRVLVEAFF
abundance: NA; d_gene: TRBD1; j_gene: TRBJ2-5; v_gene: TRBV5-1; CDR3nt: TGCGCCAGCACCTACCGACAGGGGATTATGGAGACCCAGTACTTC; CDR3aa: CASTYRQGIMETQYF
abundance: NA; d_gene: NA; j_gene: TRBJ2-1; v_gene: TRBV14; CDR3nt: TGTGCCAGCAGCCAAGTATTTAATGAGCAGTTCTTC; CDR3aa: CASSQVFNEQFF
abundance: few; d_gene: NA; j_gene: TRBJ2-2; v_gene: TRBV6-5; CDR3nt: TGTGCCAGCAGTTACAGTAACACCGGGGAGCTGTTTTTT; CDR3aa: CASSYSNTGELFF
abundance: NA; d_gene: TRBD1; j_gene: TRBJ2-2; v_gene: TRBV7-9; CDR3nt: TGTGCCAGCAGCTTCATCCAGGGGGAGACCGGGGAGCTGTTTTTT; CDR3aa: CASSFIQGETGELFF
abundance: NA; d_gene: NA; j_gene: TRBJ2-1; v_gene: TRBV5-1; CDR3nt: TGCGCCAGCAGCTTGGCCCCGACCGCTGAGCAGTTCTTC; CDR3aa: CASSLAPTAEQFF